The subject of this entry is one T cell receptor beta chain. This entry belongs to a study of blood T cell repertoires in COVID-19. Under the authors' procedure: How many nucleated cells were present was estimated from reference gene primer amplification. Profiled with immunoSEQ multiplex PCR; TCRdb holds only in-frame clones, not every one. V, J and clone size are those of that table, while D and trimming were read from the DNA. The sample has under 200,000 clones, roughly 86% seen once. Material: peripheral blood. This TCR derives from a man aged 45-65 years with active or convalescent COVID-19.

CDR3 bases: TGTGCCACCCGTGCAGGGGGGAACTCCTACGAGCAGTACTTC. Amino acids: CATRAGGNSYEQYF. The chain links TRBV15 to TRBJ2-7; D is possibly TRBD1 (7 bases). Germline V gene data show CDR1 as LNHNV and CDR2 as YYDKDF (reference sequence). Trimming left V 8 bases short and J 0 bases short, with 14 bases between. The CDR3 length is 14 residues.